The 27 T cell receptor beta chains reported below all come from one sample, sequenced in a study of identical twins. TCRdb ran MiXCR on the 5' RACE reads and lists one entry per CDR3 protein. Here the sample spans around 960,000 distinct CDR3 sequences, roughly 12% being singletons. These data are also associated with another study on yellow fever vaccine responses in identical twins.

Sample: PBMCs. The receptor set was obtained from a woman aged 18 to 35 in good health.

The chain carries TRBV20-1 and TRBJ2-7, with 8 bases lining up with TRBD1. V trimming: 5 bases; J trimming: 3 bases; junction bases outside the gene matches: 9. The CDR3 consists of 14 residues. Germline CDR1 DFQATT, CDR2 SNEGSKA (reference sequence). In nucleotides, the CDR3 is TGCAGTGCTGGAACCGGGACAGGCGGCTACGAGCAGTACGTC. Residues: CSAGTGTGGYEQYV.

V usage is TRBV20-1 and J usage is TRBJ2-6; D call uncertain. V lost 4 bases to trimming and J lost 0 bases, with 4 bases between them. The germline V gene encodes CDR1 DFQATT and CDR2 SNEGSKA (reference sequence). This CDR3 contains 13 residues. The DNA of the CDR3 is TGCAGTGCTAAGATCTCTGGGGCCAACGTCCTGACTTTC. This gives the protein CSAKISGANVLTF.

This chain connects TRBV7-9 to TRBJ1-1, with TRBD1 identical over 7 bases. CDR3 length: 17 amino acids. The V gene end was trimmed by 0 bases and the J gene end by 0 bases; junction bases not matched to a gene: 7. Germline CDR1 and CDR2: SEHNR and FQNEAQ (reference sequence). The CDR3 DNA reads TGTGCCAGCAGCTTAGCGGGGGACAGTCTTATGAACACTGAAGCTTTCTTT. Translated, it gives CASSLAGDSLMNTEAFF.

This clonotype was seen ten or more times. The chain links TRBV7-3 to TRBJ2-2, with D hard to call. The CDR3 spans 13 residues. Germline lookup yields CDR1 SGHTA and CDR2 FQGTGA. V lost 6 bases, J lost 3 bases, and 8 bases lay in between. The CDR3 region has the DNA TGTGCCAGCAGTGACTTTTACACCGGGGAGCTGTTTTTT. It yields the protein CASSDFYTGELFF.

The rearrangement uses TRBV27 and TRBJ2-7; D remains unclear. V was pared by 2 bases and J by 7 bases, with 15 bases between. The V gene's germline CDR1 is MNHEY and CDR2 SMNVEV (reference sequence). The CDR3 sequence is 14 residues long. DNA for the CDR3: TGTGCCAGCAGTTTAAACTCGCTGGGGTTGGAGCAGTACTTC. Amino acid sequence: CASSLNSLGLEQYF.

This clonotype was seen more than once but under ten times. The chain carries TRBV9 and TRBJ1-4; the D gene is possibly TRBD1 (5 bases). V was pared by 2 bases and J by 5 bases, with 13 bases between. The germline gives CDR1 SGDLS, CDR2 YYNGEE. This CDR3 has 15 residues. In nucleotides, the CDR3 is TGTGCCAGCAGCGTCATCTCAGGGATGAATGAAAAACTGTTTTTT. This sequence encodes CASSVISGMNEKLFF.

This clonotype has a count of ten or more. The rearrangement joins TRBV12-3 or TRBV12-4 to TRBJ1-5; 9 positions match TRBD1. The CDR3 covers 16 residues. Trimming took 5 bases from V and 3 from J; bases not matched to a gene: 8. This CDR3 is CASSGWTGAFNQPQHF. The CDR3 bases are TGTGCCAGCAGTGGGTGGACAGGGGCCTTCAATCAGCCCCAGCATTTT.

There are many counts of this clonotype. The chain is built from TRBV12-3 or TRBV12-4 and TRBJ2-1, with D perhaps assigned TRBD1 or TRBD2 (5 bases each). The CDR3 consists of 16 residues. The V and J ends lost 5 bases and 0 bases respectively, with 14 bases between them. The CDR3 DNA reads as TGTGCCAGCAGTCCTCCTTGGGGGAGCTCCTACAATGAGCAGTTCTTC. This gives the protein CASSPPWGSSYNEQFF.

CDR3 protein: CASSAWWTTYDEQFF. The CDR3 DNA follows: TGCGCCAGCAGCGCCTGGTGGACCACATACGATGAGCAGTTCTTC. The rearrangement joins TRBV5-1 to TRBJ2-1; no clear D gene. Germline CDR1 reads SGHRS; CDR2 reads YFSETQ. The V gene lost 4 bases and the J gene lost 8 bases, with 19 bases spanning the gap. The CDR3 totals 15 residues.

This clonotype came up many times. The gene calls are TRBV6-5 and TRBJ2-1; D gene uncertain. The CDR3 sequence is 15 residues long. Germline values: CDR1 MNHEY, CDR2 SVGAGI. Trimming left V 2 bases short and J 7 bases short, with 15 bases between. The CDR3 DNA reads TGTGCCAGCAGTTACGGTACACTCCCACAGAATGAGCAGTTCTTC. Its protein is CASSYGTLPQNEQFF.

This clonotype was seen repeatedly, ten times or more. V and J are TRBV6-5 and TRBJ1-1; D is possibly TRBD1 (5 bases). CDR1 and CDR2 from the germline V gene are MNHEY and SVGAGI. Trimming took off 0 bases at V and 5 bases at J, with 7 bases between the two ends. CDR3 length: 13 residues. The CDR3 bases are TGTGCCAGCAGTTACTCCGGGACGACTGAAGCTTTCTTT. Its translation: CASSYSGTTEAFF.

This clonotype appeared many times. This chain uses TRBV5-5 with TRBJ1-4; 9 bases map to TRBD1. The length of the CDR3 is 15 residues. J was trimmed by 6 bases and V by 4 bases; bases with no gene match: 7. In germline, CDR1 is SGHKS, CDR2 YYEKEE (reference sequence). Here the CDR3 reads CASSPTGGSDEKLFF. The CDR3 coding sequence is TGTGCCAGCAGCCCTACAGGGGGCAGTGATGAAAAACTGTTTTTT.

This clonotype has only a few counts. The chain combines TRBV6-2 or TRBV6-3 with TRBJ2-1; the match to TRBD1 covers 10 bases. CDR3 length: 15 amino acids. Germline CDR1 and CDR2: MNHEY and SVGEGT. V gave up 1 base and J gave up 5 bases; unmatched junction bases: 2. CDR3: CASSYFGQGDNEQFF. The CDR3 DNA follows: TGTGCCAGCAGTTACTTCGGACAGGGGGACAATGAGCAGTTCTTC.

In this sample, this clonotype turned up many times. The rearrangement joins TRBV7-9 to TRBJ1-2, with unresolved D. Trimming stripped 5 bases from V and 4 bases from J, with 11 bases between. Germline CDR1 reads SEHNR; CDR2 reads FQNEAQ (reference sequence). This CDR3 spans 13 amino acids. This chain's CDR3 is CASSPHELYGYTF. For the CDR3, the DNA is TGTGCCAGCAGCCCCCATGAGCTCTATGGCTACACCTTC.

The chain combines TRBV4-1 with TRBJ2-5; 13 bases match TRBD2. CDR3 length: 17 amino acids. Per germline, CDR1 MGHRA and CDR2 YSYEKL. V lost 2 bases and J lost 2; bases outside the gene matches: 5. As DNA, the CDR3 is TGCGCCAGCAGCCAATTGCGGACTAGCGGGGGTCAAGAGACCCAGTACTTC. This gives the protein CASSQLRTSGGQETQYF.

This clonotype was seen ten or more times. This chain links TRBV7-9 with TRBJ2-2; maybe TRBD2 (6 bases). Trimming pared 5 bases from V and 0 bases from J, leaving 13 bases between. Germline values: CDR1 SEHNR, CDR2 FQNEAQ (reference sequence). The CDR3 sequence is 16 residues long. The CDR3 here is CASSPRGGANTGELFF. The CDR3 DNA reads TGTGCCAGCAGCCCACGGGGCGGGGCGAACACCGGGGAGCTGTTTTTT. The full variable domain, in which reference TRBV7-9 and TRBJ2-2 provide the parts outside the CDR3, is DTGVSQNPRHKITKRGQNVTFRCDPISEHNRLYWYRQTLGQGPEFLTYFQNEAQLEKSRLLSDRFSAERPKGSFSTLEIQRTEQGDSAMYLCASSPRGGANTGELFFGEGSRLTVL.

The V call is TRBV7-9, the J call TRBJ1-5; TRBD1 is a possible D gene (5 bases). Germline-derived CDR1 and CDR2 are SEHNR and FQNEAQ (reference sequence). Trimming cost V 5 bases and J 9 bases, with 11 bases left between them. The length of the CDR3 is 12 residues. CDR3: CASSQGDWPQHF. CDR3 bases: TGTGCCAGCAGCCAGGGCGATTGGCCCCAGCATTTT. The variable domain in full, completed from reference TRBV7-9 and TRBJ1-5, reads DTGVSQNPRHKITKRGQNVTFRCDPISEHNRLYWYRQTLGQGPEFLTYFQNEAQLEKSRLLSDRFSAERPKGSFSTLEIQRTEQGDSAMYLCASSQGDWPQHFGDGTRLSIL.

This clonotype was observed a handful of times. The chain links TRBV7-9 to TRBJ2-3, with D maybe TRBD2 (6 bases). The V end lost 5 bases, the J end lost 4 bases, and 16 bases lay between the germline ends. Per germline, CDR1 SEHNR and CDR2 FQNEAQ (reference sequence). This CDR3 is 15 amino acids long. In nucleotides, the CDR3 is TGTGCCAGCAGCCGAGGGGAGGTTTTCGCAGATACGCAGTATTTT. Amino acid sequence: CASSRGEVFADTQYF.

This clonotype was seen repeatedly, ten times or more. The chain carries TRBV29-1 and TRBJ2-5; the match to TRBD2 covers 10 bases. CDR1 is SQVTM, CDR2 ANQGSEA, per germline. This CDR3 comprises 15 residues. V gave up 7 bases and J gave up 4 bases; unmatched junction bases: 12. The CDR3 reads CSGMLAGAGVETQYF. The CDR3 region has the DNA TGCAGCGGTATGCTAGCGGGAGCGGGCGTAGAGACCCAGTACTTC.

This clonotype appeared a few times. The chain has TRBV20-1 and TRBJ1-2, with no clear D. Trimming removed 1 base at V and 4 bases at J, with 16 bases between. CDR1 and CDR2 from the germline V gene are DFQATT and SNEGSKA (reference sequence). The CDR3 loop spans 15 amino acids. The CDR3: CSARVIPEEIYGYTF. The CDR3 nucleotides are TGCAGTGCTAGAGTAATACCAGAGGAGATCTATGGCTACACCTTC.

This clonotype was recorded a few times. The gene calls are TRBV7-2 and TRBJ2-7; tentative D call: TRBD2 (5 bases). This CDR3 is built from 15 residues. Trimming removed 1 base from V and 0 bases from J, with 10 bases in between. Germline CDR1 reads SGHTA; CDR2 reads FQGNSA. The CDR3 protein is CASSLVFTSSYEQYF. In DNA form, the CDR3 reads TGTGCCAGCAGCTTAGTATTCACTAGCTCCTACGAGCAGTACTTC.

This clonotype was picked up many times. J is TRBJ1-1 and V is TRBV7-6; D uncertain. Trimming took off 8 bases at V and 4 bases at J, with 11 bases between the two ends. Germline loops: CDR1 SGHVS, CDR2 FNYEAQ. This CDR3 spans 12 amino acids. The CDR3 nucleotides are TGTGCCAGCCGCAATCCGAGCACTGAAGCTTTCTTT. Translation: CASRNPSTEAFF. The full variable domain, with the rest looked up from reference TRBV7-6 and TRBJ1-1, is GAGVSQSPRYKVTKRGQDVALRCDPISGHVSLYWYRQALGQGPEFLTYFNYEAQQDKSGLPNDRFSAERPEGSISTLTIQRTEQRDSAMYRCASRNPSTEAFFGQGTRLTVV.

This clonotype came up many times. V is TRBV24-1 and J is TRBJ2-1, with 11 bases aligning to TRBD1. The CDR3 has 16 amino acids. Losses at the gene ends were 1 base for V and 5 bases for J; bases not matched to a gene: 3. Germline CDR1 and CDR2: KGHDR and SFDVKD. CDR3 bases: TGTGCCACCAGTGATTTCGGACAGGGGGCGGACAATGAGCAGTTCTTC. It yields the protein CATSDFGQGADNEQFF.

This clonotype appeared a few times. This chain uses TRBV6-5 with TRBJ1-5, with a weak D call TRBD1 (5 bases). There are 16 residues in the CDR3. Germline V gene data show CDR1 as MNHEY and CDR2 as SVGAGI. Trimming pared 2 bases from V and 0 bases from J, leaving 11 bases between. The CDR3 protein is CASSYLGGSSNQPQHF. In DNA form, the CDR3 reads TGTGCCAGCAGTTACCTCGGGGGGAGTAGCAATCAGCCCCAGCATTTT.

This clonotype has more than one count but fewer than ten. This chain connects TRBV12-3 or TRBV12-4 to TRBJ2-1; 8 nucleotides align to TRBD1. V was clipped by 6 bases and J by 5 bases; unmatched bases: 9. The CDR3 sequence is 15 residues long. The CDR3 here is CASSPPPRGHNEQFF. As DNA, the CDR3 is TGTGCCAGCAGCCCCCCTCCCAGGGGGCACAATGAGCAGTTCTTC.

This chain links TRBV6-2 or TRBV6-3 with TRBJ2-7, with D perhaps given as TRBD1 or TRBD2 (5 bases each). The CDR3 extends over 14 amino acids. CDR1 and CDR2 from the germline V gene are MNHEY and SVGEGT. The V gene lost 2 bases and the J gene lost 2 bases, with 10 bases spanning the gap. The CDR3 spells CASSYDEGTYEQYF. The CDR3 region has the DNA TGTGCCAGCAGTTACGATGAGGGGACCTACGAGCAGTACTTC.

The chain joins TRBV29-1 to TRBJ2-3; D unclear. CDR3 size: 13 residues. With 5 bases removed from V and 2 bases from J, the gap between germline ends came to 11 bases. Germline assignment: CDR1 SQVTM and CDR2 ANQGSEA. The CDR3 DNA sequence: TGCAGCGTTCTCGGGTTCTCCACAGATACGCAGTATTTT. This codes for CSVLGFSTDTQYF.